A single sample is the source of the 21 T cell receptor beta chains below, sequenced in a study of T-cell reconstitution after alpha-beta-depleted transplantation in children. Library preparation (for TCRbeta) was performed with unique molecular identifiers. In TCRdb, the PCR reads were re-called with MiXCR into one record per CDR3 protein. The data contain about 500,000 distinct CDR3 sequences, about an eighth of them seen just once; the ten biggest clones take up about 15%. The sequencing used PBMCs, mostly from graft donor cells, collected 180 days after TCRalphabeta/CD19-depleted stem cell transplant. These receptors originate from a female patient aged 2-9 years who had a stem cell transplant for aplastic anemia, so the T cells may come from the graft donor.

This clonotype was counted a few times. The rearrangement uses TRBV4-2 and TRBJ2-3; D possibly uses TRBD1 or TRBD2 (5 bases each). The CDR3 totals 14 residues. Germline assignment: CDR1 LGHNA and CDR2 YNFKEQ. Trimming took 4 bases from V and 6 from J, leaving 14 bases between them. The CDR3 loop reads CASSLGAEGDTQYF. CDR3 nucleotides: TGTGCCAGCAGCCTCGGGGCTGAGGGGGATACGCAGTATTTT.

The chain employs TRBV28 and TRBJ2-1; 9 bases line up with TRBD2. With V trimmed by 4 bases and J by 6 bases, 10 bases remained unmatched. Germline V gene data show CDR1 as MDHEN and CDR2 as SYDVKM. The CDR3 covers 16 residues. CDR3 sequence reads: CASSSVAGASLNEQFF. The CDR3 DNA reads as TGTGCCAGCAGTTCCGTAGCGGGAGCAAGCCTCAATGAGCAGTTCTTC.

This clonotype was counted ten times or more. The CDR3 here is CSVEDHLLAGITDTQYF. The CDR3 region has the DNA TGCAGCGTTGAAGATCATCTACTAGCGGGAATAACAGATACGCAGTATTTT. V usage is TRBV29-1 and J usage is TRBJ2-3, with 10 bases lining up with TRBD2. This CDR3 region has 17 residues. The V and J ends lost 0 bases and 3 bases, in that order; junction bases with no gene match: 9. The germline V gene has CDR1 SQVTM and CDR2 ANQGSEA.

The chain carries TRBV24-1 and TRBJ2-7; tentative D call: TRBD1 (6 bases). Germline V CDR1 and CDR2: KGHDR, SFDVKD. Trimming stripped 3 bases from V and 3 bases from J, with 11 bases between. This CDR3 region has 14 residues. CDR3: CATSDAGEVYEQYF. Here the CDR3 DNA reads TGTGCCACCAGTGATGCAGGGGAAGTCTACGAGCAGTACTTC.

This clonotype came up many times. The chain employs TRBV29-1 and TRBJ2-1, with D perhaps TRBD2 (5 bases). The CDR3 totals 13 residues. Germline assignment: CDR1 SQVTM and CDR2 ANQGSEA. The V gene lost 5 bases and the J gene lost 7 bases, with 15 bases spanning the gap. The CDR3 DNA sequence: TGCAGCGTTCCCCAGCGGCTAGGAAATGAGCAGTTCTTC. Residues: CSVPQRLGNEQFF.

This clonotype was recorded many times. This chain connects TRBV7-3 to TRBJ1-6; TRBD1 might be the D (5 bases). Trimming took 3 bases from V and 0 from J, leaving 12 bases between them. The CDR3 loop spans 17 amino acids. The germline gives CDR1 SGHTA, CDR2 FQGTGA. CDR3 sequence: CASSFDRPTSYNSPLHF. In DNA form, the CDR3 reads TGTGCCAGCAGCTTCGACAGACCCACCTCCTATAATTCACCCCTCCACTTT.

This clonotype was detected only a few times. The chain joins TRBV28 to TRBJ2-3; D is ambiguous. Trimming removed 7 bases from V and 8 bases from J, with 10 bases in between. The CDR3 is 11 amino acids. From germline, CDR1 is MDHEN and CDR2 SYDVKM. The CDR3 loop reads CASIWLGTQYF. CDR3 nucleotides: TGTGCCAGCATCTGGTTAGGTACGCAGTATTTT.

With respect to this clonotype: A much larger clone differs by one base, so this may be a read error. V usage is TRBV29-1 and J usage is TRBJ1-3; D not resolved. Germline V lookup: CDR1 SQVTM, CDR2 ANQGSEA. CDR3 size: 15 residues. Trimming took off 6 bases at V and 4 bases at J, with 19 bases between the two ends. CDR3 in amino acids: CSVSSSTGAGNTIYF. CDR3 DNA sequence: TGCAGCGTCAGCAGCTCGACCGGCGCGGGAAACACCATATATTTT.

This clonotype was observed a handful of times. The chain combines TRBV6-6 with TRBJ2-7, with D maybe TRBD2 (6 bases). V lost 4 bases and J 3 bases, leaving 10 bases between the germline ends. CDR1 and CDR2 from the germline V gene are MNHNY and SVGAGI (reference sequence). The CDR3 has 13 amino acids. The CDR3 spells CASSWGGDYEQYV. The CDR3 DNA is TGTGCCAGCAGTTGGGGCGGGGACTACGAGCAGTACGTC.

This chain joins TRBV10-1 and TRBJ2-1, with 15 bases fitting TRBD2. The V gene's germline CDR1 is WNHNN and CDR2 SYGVQD (reference sequence). The CDR3 consists of 15 residues. V shed 5 bases, J shed 8 bases, and the junction held 4 bases outside the gene matches. The CDR3 reads CASSTGTSGRYEQFF. The CDR3 DNA follows: TGCGCCAGCAGTACCGGGACTAGCGGGAGGTATGAGCAGTTCTTC.

This clonotype showed up many times. CDR3 sequence: CASSVLSAPLYNEQFF. The CDR3, as DNA: TGTGCCAGCAGCGTACTTTCGGCTCCTCTTTACAATGAGCAGTTCTTC. V is TRBV9 and J is TRBJ2-1; no firm D call. This CDR3 has 16 residues. Per the germline V gene, CDR1 is SGDLS and CDR2 is YYNGEE. V shed 1 base and J shed 4 bases, with 15 bases lying between them.

This clonotype has just a few counts. Here the CDR3 DNA reads TGCAGCGTTGAAGATCGTAGAGGGTACCAAGAGACCCAGTACTTC. Its translation: CSVEDRRGYQETQYF. The chain joins TRBV29-1 to TRBJ2-5, with a tentative D call TRBD2 (5 bases). Germline values: CDR1 SQVTM, CDR2 ANQGSEA. CDR3 length: 15 residues. Trimming stripped 0 bases from V and 0 bases from J, with 11 bases between.

This clonotype was recorded many times. The rearrangement joins TRBV20-1 to TRBJ2-1; weak D call: TRBD1 (5 bases). Between the trimmed V and J ends, which lost 0 bases and 6 bases, there was a span of 9 bases. Germline V CDR1 and CDR2: DFQATT, SNEGSKA (reference sequence). The CDR3 totals 13 residues. CDR3 residues: CSAREDNINEQFF. The CDR3 DNA sequence: TGCAGTGCTAGAGAGGACAATATCAATGAGCAGTTCTTC.

The rearrangement joins TRBV6-2 or TRBV6-3 to TRBJ2-1; 7 bases map to TRBD2. V trimming: 6 bases; J trimming: 3 bases; junction bases outside the gene matches: 8. Germline CDR1 MNHEY, CDR2 SVGEGT. The length of the CDR3 is 15 residues. The CDR3 region is CASRMGGRGYNEQFF. The CDR3 nucleotides read TGTGCCAGCAGGATGGGTGGGAGGGGCTACAATGAGCAGTTCTTC.

This chain links TRBV7-8 with TRBJ2-1; no clear D gene. The CDR3 has 11 residues. V lost 2 bases to trimming and J lost 10 bases, with 6 bases between them. CDR1 is SGHVS, CDR2 FQNEAQ, per germline. CDR3 in amino acids: CASSLQTEQFF. CDR3 sequence (DNA): TGTGCCAGCAGCTTACAGACAGAGCAGTTCTTC. Looking up the rest from reference TRBV7-8 and TRBJ2-1 gives the full variable domain: GAGVSQSPRYKVAKRGQDVALRCDPISGHVSLFWYQQALGQGPEFLTYFQNEAQLDKSGLPSDRFFAERPEGSVSTLKIQRTQQEDSAVYLCASSLQTEQFFGPGTRLTVL.

This clonotype came up many times. The chain is built from TRBV20-1 and TRBJ2-3, with D tentatively TRBD2 (7 bases). This CDR3 region has 15 residues. Germline V gene lookup returns CDR1 DFQATT and CDR2 SNEGSKA (reference sequence). The V end lost 1 base, the J end lost 6 bases, and 17 bases lay between the germline ends. CDR3 in amino acids: CSARGAGAVGDTQYF. The CDR3 DNA follows: TGCAGTGCTAGAGGGGCGGGGGCGGTCGGGGATACGCAGTATTTT.

This clonotype was found many times. The V call is TRBV15, the J call TRBJ1-5; D possibly corresponds to TRBD1 (6 bases). V was pared by 5 bases and J by 5 bases, with 10 bases between. Germline V gives CDR1 LNHNV, CDR2 YYDKDF (reference sequence). The CDR3 spans 13 residues. The CDR3 is CATSWGGDQPQHF. The CDR3 DNA reads as TGTGCCACCAGCTGGGGGGGCGATCAGCCCCAGCATTTT.

This chain links TRBV5-5 with TRBJ1-2; 11 bases are shared with TRBD1. The germline CDR1 and CDR2 sequences are SGHKS and YYEKEE (reference sequence). The CDR3 has 18 amino acids. The junction had 16 bases not matched to a gene; V was cut back by 2 bases and J by 7 bases. As DNA, the CDR3 is TGTGCCAGCAGCTTCGACGGACAGGGGGCCACACTGCTCGGTGGCTACACCTTC. Protein sequence: CASSFDGQGATLLGGYTF.

As to this clonotype: At one boundary the junction diverges from the germline segment, which might be a read error. The CDR3 DNA sequence: TGCAGTCACCAGGGGGGACAGGGGTCCTCCTATCGCTACACCTTC. Its translation: CSHQGGQGSSYRYTF. This chain links TRBV29-1 with TRBJ1-2; 10 bases are a match to TRBD1. The V gene's germline CDR1 is SQVTM and CDR2 ANQGSEA. This CDR3 has 15 amino acids.

CDR3 protein: CASSLRGRSSYEQYF. DNA for the CDR3: TGTGCCAGCAGTTTAAGGGGCAGGAGCTCCTACGAGCAGTACTTC. The chain couples TRBV28 to TRBJ2-7; a possible D gene is TRBD1 (5 bases). This CDR3 has 15 amino acids. Between the trimmed V and J ends, which lost 2 bases and 0 bases, there was a span of 11 bases. Germline V lookup: CDR1 MDHEN, CDR2 SYDVKM.

This clonotype was picked up many times. This chain joins TRBV7-2 and TRBJ1-6, with a weak D call TRBD1 (5 bases). Germline-derived CDR1 and CDR2 are SGHTA and FQGNSA. Trimming removed 5 bases at V and 10 bases at J, with 15 bases between. The CDR3 has 14 amino acids. CDR3 loop: CASSPPQGGSPLHF. The CDR3 coding sequence is TGTGCCAGCAGCCCCCCGCAGGGAGGGTCACCCCTCCACTTT.